This T cell receptor beta chain is from a study of cytomegalovirus exposure and HLA in healthy donors. Study conclusions and caveats: It was 160 or so TCR beta chains that were listed as cytomegalovirus-associated.

In the case of this clone: The antigen is undetermined.

PCR primers comprised 60 Vbeta and 13 Jbeta primers. Only in-frame clones appear in the TCRdb table, and some are missing; sequencing was by immunoSEQ multiplex PCR. The sample yields 120,000 to 150,000 clones, roughly 76% seen once. Germline CDR1 and CDR2: MDHEN and SYDVKM. V lost 5 bases and J 7 bases, leaving 8 bases between the germline ends. The CDR3 is 11 residues long. This TCR came from a human donor in good health. The chain joins TRBV28 to TRBJ1-2; D gene unclear. Sequenced sample: PBMCs. The CDR3 nucleotides read TGTGCCAGCAGTCATCCGCGTGGCTACACCTTC. It is translated as CASSHPRGYTF.